The 2 T cell receptor beta chains reported below all come from one sample, sequenced in a study of blood T cell repertoires in COVID-19. Profiled with immunoSEQ multiplex PCR; TCRdb holds only in-frame clones, not every one. Of more than 35,000 clones listed, about 89% were seen once; the top ten hold roughly 14%. The sequenced material came from peripheral blood. All receptors derive from a woman between 25 and 40 years old in a cohort sampled during active COVID-19.

The V call is TRBV7-2, the J call TRBJ2-3, with TRBD2 matching over 11 bases. J gave up 9 bases and V 10 bases, and 12 bases lay outside the gene matches. The CDR3 length is 14 residues. Germline CDR1 is SGHTA and CDR2 is FQGNSA. The CDR3 bases are TGTGCCACCTCACTAGCGGGAGTTCAGAGGACGCAGTATTTT. Translating gives CATSLAGVQRTQYF.

This clone was seen only a few times. The chain joins TRBV3-1 (or the pseudogene TRBV3-2) to TRBJ2-3; TRBD2 matches at 11 bases. The CDR3 contains 15 residues. J gave up 5 bases and V 2 bases, and 3 bases lay outside the gene matches. CDR1 is LGHDT and CDR2 is YNNKEL in the germline V gene (reference sequence). The CDR3 spells CASSQLAGGLDTQYF. Here the CDR3 DNA reads TGTGCCAGCAGCCAACTAGCGGGAGGATTAGATACGCAGTATTTT.